The 14 T cell receptor beta chains in this list originate from one sample, sequenced in a study of cytomegalovirus exposure and HLA in healthy donors. The PCR contained 60 Vbeta and 13 Jbeta primers. Some clones are missing from TCRdb's copy, which holds only in-frame ones; the method was immunoSEQ multiplex PCR. Here the sample spans fewer than 150,000 clones, around 70% being singletons. Sequenced: PBMCs. The receptors originated from a young man in good health and CMV-seronegative.

The chain recombines TRBV5-1 with TRBJ1-1; D uncertain. Germline loops: CDR1 SGHRS, CDR2 YFSETQ. The CDR3 contains 13 residues. The V end was cut by 4 bases, the J end by 0 bases, with 7 bases between. CDR3 in amino acids: CASSDGMNTEAFF. The CDR3 DNA reads TGCGCCAGCAGCGACGGGATGAACACTGAAGCTTTCTTT.

This clone showed up just once. V is TRBV4-3 and J is TRBJ1-2; 9 positions agree with TRBD1. This CDR3 contains 14 residues. Trimming cost V 0 bases and J 8 bases; bases outside gene matches: 4. In germline, CDR1 is LGHNA, CDR2 YSLEER. Here the CDR3 DNA reads TGCGCCAGCAGCCAAGAGAACAGGGGGCAAGGCTACACCTTC. This gives the protein CASSQENRGQGYTF.

This clone was detected only a few times. The chain has TRBV5-1 and TRBJ1-1; D is perhaps TRBD1 (6 bases). V lost 2 bases and J 5 bases, leaving 10 bases between the germline ends. The CDR3 loop spans 13 amino acids. The germline CDR1 and CDR2 sequences are SGHRS and YFSETQ. This chain's CDR3 is CASSLGGETEAFF. CDR3 nucleotide sequence: TGCGCCAGCAGCTTAGGGGGAGAGACTGAAGCTTTCTTT. Full variable domain (outside the CDR3, taken from reference TRBV5-1 and TRBJ1-1): KAGVTQTPRYLIKTRGQQVTLSCSPISGHRSVSWYQQTPGQGLQFLFEYFSETQRNKGNFPGRFSGRQFSNSRSEMNVSTLELGDSALYLCASSLGGETEAFFGQGTRLTVV.

The V gene is TRBV2, the J gene TRBJ1-2; 9 bases line up with TRBD1. Germline loops: CDR1 SNHLY, CDR2 FYNNEI. V shed 4 bases and J 5 bases; nucleotides not matched to a gene: 8. The CDR3 is 15 amino acids. CDR3 nucleotides: TGTGCCAGCAGTGGAGGGACAGGGAGCGGATATGGCTACACCTTC. Its translation is CASSGGTGSGYGYTF.

Here the CDR3 reads CASSPLNTGELFF. The CDR3 DNA reads TGTGCCAGCAGCCCTCTAAACACCGGGGAGCTGTTTTTT. The V gene is TRBV9, the J gene TRBJ2-2; D not resolved. Germline assignment: CDR1 SGDLS and CDR2 YYNGEE. Trimming removed 4 bases from V and 2 bases from J, with 6 bases in between. The CDR3 runs 13 residues.

V is TRBV29-1 and J is TRBJ1-2; D is perhaps TRBD1 (5 bases). With 2 bases removed from V and 12 bases from J, the gap between germline ends came to 25 bases. This CDR3 contains 15 residues. Germline-derived CDR1 and CDR2 are SQVTM and ANQGSEA. CDR3 sequence: CSVEKSPRGLGFHTF. The CDR3 DNA sequence: TGCAGCGTTGAAAAGAGCCCTAGGGGTCTAGGGTTCCACACCTTC.

V usage is TRBV7-9 and J usage is TRBJ1-1, with D unclear. Trimming left V 4 bases short and J 5 bases short, with 8 bases between. Germline V CDR1 and CDR2: SEHNR, FQNEAQ (reference sequence). CDR3 size: 12 residues. The CDR3 nucleotides read TGTGCCAGCAGCTCCGGTTGGACTGAAGCTTTCTTT. It specifies CASSSGWTEAFF.

The CDR3 loop reads CSVVGPAGMNTEAFF. In nucleotides, the CDR3 is TGCAGCGTTGTTGGTCCAGCGGGAATGAACACTGAAGCTTTCTTT. The chain joins TRBV29-1 to TRBJ1-1, with no clear D. The CDR3 consists of 15 residues. The V end lost 4 bases, the J end lost 0 bases, and 15 bases lay between the germline ends. In germline, CDR1 is SQVTM, CDR2 ANQGSEA. Full variable domain (missing parts from reference TRBV29-1 and TRBJ1-1): SAVISQKPSRDICQRGTSLTIQCQVDSQVTMMFWYRQQPGQSLTLIATANQGSEATYESGFVIDKFPISRPNLTFSTLTVSNMSPEDSSIYLCSVVGPAGMNTEAFFGQGTRLTVV.

This chain joins TRBV30 and TRBJ2-7; 9 nucleotides agree with TRBD1. The CDR3 loop spans 13 amino acids. The junction had 7 bases not matched to a gene; V was cut back by 5 bases and J by 5 bases. In germline, CDR1 is GTSNPN, CDR2 SVGIG (reference sequence). The CDR3 is CAWVVTGGHEQYF. DNA of the CDR3: TGTGCCTGGGTGGTGACAGGGGGGCACGAGCAGTACTTC.

The genes are TRBV6-5 and TRBJ2-7; D is perhaps TRBD2 (6 bases). Germline loops: CDR1 MNHEY, CDR2 SVGAGI. The CDR3 spans 16 residues. Trimming took off 0 bases at V and 3 bases at J, with 15 bases between the two ends. CDR3 amino acids: CASSYSGQGGFYEQYF. The CDR3 DNA is TGTGCCAGCAGTTACTCAGGTCAGGGAGGTTTCTACGAGCAGTACTTC.

In this sample, this clone turned up a few times. The chain links TRBV5-1 to TRBJ1-1; the match to TRBD1 covers 8 bases. Trimming took 2 bases from V and 1 from J; bases not matched to a gene: 1. CDR3 length: 14 amino acids. Germline V lookup: CDR1 SGHRS, CDR2 YFSETQ. This CDR3 is CASSFQGANTEAFF. In DNA, the CDR3 is TGCGCCAGCAGCTTTCAGGGGGCGAACACTGAAGCTTTCTTT. The full variable domain, completed using reference TRBV5-1 and TRBJ1-1, is KAGVTQTPRYLIKTRGQQVTLSCSPISGHRSVSWYQQTPGQGLQFLFEYFSETQRNKGNFPGRFSGRQFSNSRSEMNVSTLELGDSALYLCASSFQGANTEAFFGQGTRLTVV.

The chain joins TRBV18 to TRBJ2-5; 10 bases align to TRBD1. The germline CDR1 and CDR2 sequences are KGHSH and LQKENI. After removal of 0 bases from V and 4 bases from J, the junction contained 8 bases not matched to a gene. The length of the CDR3 is 17 residues. DNA of the CDR3: TGTGCCAGCTCACCACCGTACAGACAGGGGGCACGAGAGACCCAGTACTTC. This gives the protein CASSPPYRQGARETQYF.

This chain uses TRBV5-4 with TRBJ2-1; D might be TRBD1 (6 bases). The V end lost 6 bases, the J end lost 4 bases, and 20 bases lay between the germline ends. The CDR3 has 16 residues. Germline-derived CDR1 and CDR2 are SGHNT and YYREEE (reference sequence). In nucleotides, the CDR3 is TGTGCCAGCACCCCCCTTATTCGGGACAAATACAATGAGCAGTTCTTC. Translated: CASTPLIRDKYNEQFF. Full variable domain (rest looked up from reference TRBV5-4 and TRBJ2-1): ETGVTQSPTHLIKTRGQQVTLRCSSQSGHNTVSWYQQALGQGPQFIFQYYREEENGRGNFPPRFSGLQFPNYSSELNVNALELDDSALYLCASTPLIRDKYNEQFFGPGTRLTVL.

V is TRBV5-1 and J is TRBJ2-7; 14 nucleotides align to TRBD2. Germline V gene lookup returns CDR1 SGHRS and CDR2 YFSETQ. The length of the CDR3 is 16 residues. Trimming cost V 0 bases and J 5 bases; bases outside gene matches: 4. CDR3 protein: CASSLGGTSGGHEQYF. CDR3 bases: TGCGCCAGCAGCTTGGGAGGGACTAGCGGGGGACACGAGCAGTACTTC.